What follows are 9 T cell receptor beta chains derived from one specimen sequenced in a study of cytomegalovirus exposure and HLA in healthy donors (dated by TCRdb to the late 2010s). The library was generated by the immunoSEQ multiplex PCR assay. A mixture of 60 forward primers for TCR Vbeta segments and 13 reverse primers for TCR Jbeta segments was used in the multiplex PCR. Held by TCRdb, this immuneACCESS table contains in-frame sequences only and omits some clones. Under half of the omission traces to an unresolved V gene where checked; the cause of the rest is unknown. The sample table lists about 31,000 clones, 85% to 90% of them with a count of one. 2.7% of the sample lies in the top ten. The material sequenced was PBMCs. These receptors all stem from a boy aged 5-17 years in good health and CMV-seronegative.

J is TRBJ1-1 and V is TRBV7-9, with TRBD1 matching 10 bases. Trimming cost V 2 bases and J 5 bases; bases outside gene matches: 5. Looked up from germline, CDR1 is SEHNR and CDR2 is FQNEAQ (reference sequence). This CDR3 comprises 15 residues. The CDR3 loop reads CASSLPRTGGTEAFF. The DNA for the CDR3 is TGTGCCAGCAGCTTACCCAGGACAGGGGGGACTGAAGCTTTCTTT.

This chain connects TRBV19 to TRBJ2-1, with 8 bases lining up with TRBD1. Germline CDR1 LNHDA, CDR2 SQIVND (reference sequence). The CDR3 is 16 amino acids. J was trimmed by 4 bases and V by 2 bases; bases with no gene match: 7. This CDR3 is CASSISLWTGYNEQFF. The CDR3 DNA reads TGTGCCAGTAGTATAAGTTTGTGGACAGGGTACAATGAGCAGTTCTTC.

This clone was detected once. The rearrangement links TRBV6-5 to TRBJ2-6; no clear D. CDR3 length: 15 residues. Trimming pared 0 bases from V and 3 bases from J, leaving 6 bases between. Germline loops: CDR1 MNHEY, CDR2 SVGAGI. CDR3 in amino acids: CASSYSMRGANVLTF. CDR3 coding DNA: TGTGCCAGCAGTTACTCGATGCGTGGGGCCAACGTCCTGACTTTC.

The sample holds one count of this clone. The chain uses TRBV4-2 and TRBJ2-3, with D tentatively TRBD2 (6 bases). Germline CDR1 is LGHNA and CDR2 is YNFKEQ. V lost 7 bases and J lost 4, with 18 bases in between. The CDR3 extends over 15 amino acids. CDR3 residues: CASTPAGFGSDTQYF. The DNA of the CDR3 is TGTGCCAGCACCCCGGCGGGGTTTGGCTCAGATACGCAGTATTTT.

The chain recombines TRBV6-1 with TRBJ1-6; TRBD1 agrees at 12 bases. The CDR3 is 15 residues long. With V trimmed by 10 bases and J by 13 bases, 14 bases remained unmatched. Per the germline V gene, CDR1 is MNHNS and CDR2 is SASEGT. In DNA, the CDR3 is TGTGCCATCATACCGCCGGGACAGGGGGCCTCGCCCCTCCACTTT. Translating it yields CAIIPPGQGASPLHF.

The genes are TRBV18 and TRBJ1-4; D not resolved. CDR3 length equals 15 residues. In germline, CDR1 is KGHSH, CDR2 LQKENI. Trimming stripped 2 bases from V and 5 bases from J, with 12 bases between. The CDR3 DNA follows: TGTGCCAGCTCACCAAGCCTGGAGGAGAATGAAAAACTGTTTTTT. Its translation: CASSPSLEENEKLFF.

The chain is built from TRBV6-5 and TRBJ2-5, with 9 bases lining up with TRBD1. The trim removed 6 bases at V and 1 base at J, leaving 6 bases unmatched. Germline CDR1 is MNHEY and CDR2 is SVGAGI. The CDR3 sequence is 15 residues long. CDR3 in amino acids: CASRPGTGSQETQYF. CDR3 nucleotide sequence: TGTGCCAGCAGGCCCGGGACAGGGAGCCAAGAGACCCAGTACTTC.

This chain joins TRBV9 and TRBJ2-4; TRBD2 matches 7 bases. Germline V lookup: CDR1 SGDLS, CDR2 YYNGEE. Trimming cost V 3 bases and J 1 base; bases outside gene matches: 16. The CDR3 sequence is 19 residues long. The CDR3 nucleotides are TGTGCCAGCAGCGCCGGGGGACGGGGGGTGGCGGTGGCCAAAAACATTCAGTACTTC. As protein: CASSAGGRGVAVAKNIQYF.

This sequence joins TRBV5-1 and TRBJ1-1; TRBD1 is a possible D gene (5 bases). CDR1 is SGHRS, CDR2 YFSETQ, per germline. The CDR3 sequence is 14 residues long. V dropped 4 bases and J dropped 5 bases, with 15 bases sitting between them. The CDR3 nucleotides read TGCGCCAGCAGCACGGACACCCCCGGGACTGAAGCTTTCTTT. Translating gives CASSTDTPGTEAFF. Using reference TRBV5-1 and TRBJ1-1 for the parts outside the CDR3, the full variable domain is KAGVTQTPRYLIKTRGQQVTLSCSPISGHRSVSWYQQTPGQGLQFLFEYFSETQRNKGNFPGRFSGRQFSNSRSEMNVSTLELGDSALYLCASSTDTPGTEAFFGQGTRLTVV.